A selection of T cell receptor beta chains follows, all from one sample in a study of T cell responses to AZD1222 COVID-19 vaccine. Only in-frame clones appear in the TCRdb table, and some are missing; sequencing was by immunoSEQ multiplex PCR. The data hold approximately 160,000 clones, with more than 85% observed a single time. This material consisted of peripheral blood, taken on day 0 of AZD1222 vaccination. All receptors come from an adult in good health. Each CDR3 is given with its conserved first and last residue. A D gene is named only where the DNA matches it firmly. Expanded clones get a size class; other rows say once, few or many, or leave the size out.

TRBV14	.	.	TRBJ1-2	TGTGCCAGCAGCCCCCCGGACAACGGCTATGGCTACACCTTC	CASSPPDNGYGYTF
TRBV27	.	.	TRBJ1-2	TGTGCCAGCAGTTTGAGTGGAGGGAGCGGCTACACCTTC	CASSLSGGSGYTF
TRBV6-1	TRBD2	.	TRBJ2-2	TGTGCCAGCAGTGAGCTAGCGGGTTACACCGGGGAGCTGTTTTTT	CASSELAGYTGELFF
TRBV19	.	.	TRBJ2-1	TGTGCCAAAGAGCCGGGCTACAATGAGCAGTTCTTC	CAKEPGYNEQFF
TRBV5-1	.	.	TRBJ2-7	TGCGCCAGCAGCTTGAGGTCCCAGGTCACCTACGAGCAGTACTTC	CASSLRSQVTYEQYF
TRBV9	.	.	TRBJ1-2	TGTGCCAGCAGCGGCCAACAGGGAGGCGGCTACACCTTC	CASSGQQGGGYTF
TRBV7-9	.	.	TRBJ1-2	TGTGCCAGCAGCCCCGGTTGGACCTATGGCTACACCTTC	CASSPGWTYGYTF
TRBV11-2	.	.	TRBJ1-3	TGTGCCAGCAGCTTTTTACTGGGTTTAGAATCTGGAAACACCATATATTTT	CASSFLLGLESGNTIYF
TRBV29-1	TRBD2	few	TRBJ2-3	TGCAGCGTAGCACATAGCGGGGGGGCCTCAGATACGCAGTATTTT	CSVAHSGGASDTQYF
TRBV24-1	TRBD1	.	TRBJ1-2	TGTGCCACCAGTGAGGAAGCAGGGGGCCTGTATGGCTACACCTTC	CATSEEAGGLYGYTF
TRBV30	.	once	TRBJ1-1	TGTGCCTGGAGTCCAGGGGATAGCACTGAAGCTTTCTTT	CAWSPGDSTEAFF
TRBV25-1	.	.	TRBJ2-3	TGTGCCAGCAGTTCTCAGATCCCCACAGATACGCAGTATTTT	CASSSQIPTDTQYF
TRBV28	.	.	TRBJ2-5	TGTGCCAGCAGTTTAATGGACAGAAGGGAGACCCAGTACTTC	CASSLMDRRETQYF
TRBV4-1	.	.	TRBJ1-2	TGCGCCAGCAGCCAAGTGGCAGGGCCCAACTATGGCTACACCTTC	CASSQVAGPNYGYTF
TRBV19	.	.	TRBJ1-2	TGTGCCAGTAGTATGACAGGCGACTATGGCTACACCTTC	CASSMTGDYGYTF
TRBV28	.	.	TRBJ1-4	TGTGCCAGCAGTTTTTTAGGACAGAATGAAAAACTGTTTTTT	CASSFLGQNEKLFF
TRBV6-5	.	.	TRBJ1-2	TGTGCCAGCAGAACAGAGTCCGGCGGCTACACCTTC	CASRTESGGYTF
TRBV29-1	.	.	TRBJ1-1	TGCAGCGTTGGAGTGCAGCCAAACACTGAAGCTTTCTTT	CSVGVQPNTEAFF
TRBV2	.	.	TRBJ1-5	TGTGCCAGCAGTGACACCAATCAGCCCCAGCATTTT	CASSDTNQPQHF
TRBV4-1	.	.	TRBJ2-4	TGCGCCAGCAGCCAAGATCCCGGGGACGGGCAGCTAGCCAAAAACATTCAGTACTTC	CASSQDPGDGQLAKNIQYF
TRBV2	TRBD1	.	TRBJ1-4	TGTGCCAGCAGTTGGGACAGGGGGGGTGAAAAACTGTTTTTT	CASSWDRGGEKLFF
TRBV30	.	.	TRBJ2-3	TGTGCCTGGAACCTTATGACAGATACGCAGTATTTT	CAWNLMTDTQYF
TRBV5-5	TRBD1	once	TRBJ2-2	TGTGCCAGCAGCCCTCGGTCGACAGGGGAGACCGGGGAGCTGTTTTTT	CASSPRSTGETGELFF
TRBV7-9	.	.	TRBJ1-5	TGTGCCAGCAGCCCCCGGCGGGACGGAAACAACCAGCCCCAGCATTTT	CASSPRRDGNNQPQHF
TRBV11-3	.	.	TRBJ2-7	TGTGCCAGCAGCTTAGCCCAGACAGCGACTCAGCCCTACGAGCAGTACTTC	CASSLAQTATQPYEQYF
TRBV5-1	.	.	TRBJ2-2	TGCGCCAGCAGCTTATTTAGCACCGGGGAGCTGTTTTTT	CASSLFSTGELFF
TRBV18	.	.	TRBJ1-2	TGTGCCAGCTCATACAGCTATGGCTACACCTTC	CASSYSYGYTF